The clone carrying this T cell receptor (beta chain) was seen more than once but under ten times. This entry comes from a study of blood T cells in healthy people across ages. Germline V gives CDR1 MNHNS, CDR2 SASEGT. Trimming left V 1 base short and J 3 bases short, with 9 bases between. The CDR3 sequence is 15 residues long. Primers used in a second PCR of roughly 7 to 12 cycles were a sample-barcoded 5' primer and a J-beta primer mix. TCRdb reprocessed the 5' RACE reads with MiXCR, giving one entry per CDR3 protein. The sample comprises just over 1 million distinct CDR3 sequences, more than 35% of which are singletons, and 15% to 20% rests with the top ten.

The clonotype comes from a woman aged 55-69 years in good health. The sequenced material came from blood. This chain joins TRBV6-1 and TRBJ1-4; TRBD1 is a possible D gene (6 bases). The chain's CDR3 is CASSEDRVPNEKLFF. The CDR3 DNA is TGTGCCAGCAGTGAAGACAGGGTGCCTAATGAAAAACTGTTTTTT.